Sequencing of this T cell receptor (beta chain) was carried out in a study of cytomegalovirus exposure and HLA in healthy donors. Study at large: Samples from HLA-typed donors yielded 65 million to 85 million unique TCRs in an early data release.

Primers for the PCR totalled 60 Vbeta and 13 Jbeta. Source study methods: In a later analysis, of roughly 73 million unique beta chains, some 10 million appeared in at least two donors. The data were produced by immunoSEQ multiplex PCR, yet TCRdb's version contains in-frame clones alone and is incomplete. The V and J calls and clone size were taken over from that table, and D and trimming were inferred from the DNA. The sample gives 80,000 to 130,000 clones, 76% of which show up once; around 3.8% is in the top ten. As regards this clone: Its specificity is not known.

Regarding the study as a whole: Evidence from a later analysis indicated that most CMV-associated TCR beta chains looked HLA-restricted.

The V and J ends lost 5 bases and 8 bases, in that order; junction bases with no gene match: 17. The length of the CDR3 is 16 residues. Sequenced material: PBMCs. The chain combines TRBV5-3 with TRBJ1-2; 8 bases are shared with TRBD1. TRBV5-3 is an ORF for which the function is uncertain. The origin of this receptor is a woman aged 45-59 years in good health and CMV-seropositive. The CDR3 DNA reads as TGTGCCAGAAGATTTAGACAGGGGACTACAACGGCGGGCTACACCTTC. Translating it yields CARRFRQGTTTAGYTF.